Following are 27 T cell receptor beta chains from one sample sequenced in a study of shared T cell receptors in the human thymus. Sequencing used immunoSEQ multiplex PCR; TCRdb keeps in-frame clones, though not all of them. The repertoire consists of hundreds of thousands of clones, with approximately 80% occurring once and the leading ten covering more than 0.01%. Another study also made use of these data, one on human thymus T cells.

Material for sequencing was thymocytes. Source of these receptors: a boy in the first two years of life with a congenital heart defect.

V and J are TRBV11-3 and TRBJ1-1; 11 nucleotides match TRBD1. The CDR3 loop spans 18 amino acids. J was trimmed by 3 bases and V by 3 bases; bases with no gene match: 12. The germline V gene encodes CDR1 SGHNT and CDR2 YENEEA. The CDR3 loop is CASSFTLGQGARDTEAFF. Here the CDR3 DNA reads TGTGCCAGCAGCTTCACTTTAGGACAGGGGGCTCGGGACACTGAAGCTTTCTTT.

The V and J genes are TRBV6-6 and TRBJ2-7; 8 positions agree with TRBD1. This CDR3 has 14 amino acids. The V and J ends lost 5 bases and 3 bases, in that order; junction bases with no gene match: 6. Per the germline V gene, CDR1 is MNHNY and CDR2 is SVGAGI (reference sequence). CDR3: CASSRTGLVYEQYF. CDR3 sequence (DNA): TGTGCCAGCAGTCGGACAGGGTTGGTCTACGAGCAGTACTTC.

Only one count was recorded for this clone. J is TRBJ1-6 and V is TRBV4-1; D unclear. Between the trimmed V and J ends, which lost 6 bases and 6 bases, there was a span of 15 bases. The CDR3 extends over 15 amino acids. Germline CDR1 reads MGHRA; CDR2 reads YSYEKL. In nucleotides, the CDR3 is TGCGCCAGCAGTAACCGGGAGATTTTTAATTCACCCCTCCACTTT. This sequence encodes CASSNREIFNSPLHF.

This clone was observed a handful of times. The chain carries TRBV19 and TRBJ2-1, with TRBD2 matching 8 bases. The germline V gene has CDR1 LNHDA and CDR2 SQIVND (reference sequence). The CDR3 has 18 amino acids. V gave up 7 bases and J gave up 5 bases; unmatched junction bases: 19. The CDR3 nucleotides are TGTGCCAGTACCCTCAGGGGTTTTAGCGGGACACACCACAATGAGCAGTTCTTC. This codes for CASTLRGFSGTHHNEQFF.

The CDR3 nucleotides are TGCGCCAGCAGTGTCCGACAGGGCTCCTACGAGCAGTACTTC. Translated: CASSVRQGSYEQYF. The chain has TRBV10-1 and TRBJ2-7, with 7 bases lining up with TRBD1. The CDR3 is 14 residues long. Germline V gene sequence: CDR1 WNHNN, CDR2 SYGVQD (reference sequence). V dropped 4 bases and J dropped 0; count of bases not matched to a gene: 3.

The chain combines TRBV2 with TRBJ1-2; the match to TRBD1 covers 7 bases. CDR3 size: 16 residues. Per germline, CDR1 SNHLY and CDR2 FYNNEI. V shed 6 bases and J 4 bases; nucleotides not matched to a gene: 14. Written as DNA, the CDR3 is TGTGCCAGCAGCGCGGGACAGACCTTTTTCTCCTATGGCTACACCTTC. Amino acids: CASSAGQTFFSYGYTF.

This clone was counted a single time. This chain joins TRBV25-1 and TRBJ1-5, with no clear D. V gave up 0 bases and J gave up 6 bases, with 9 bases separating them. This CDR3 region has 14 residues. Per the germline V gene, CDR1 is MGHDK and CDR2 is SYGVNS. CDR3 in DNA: TGTGCCAGCAGTGAATATCTGGCAGGTCAGCCCCAGCATTTT. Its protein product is CASSEYLAGQPQHF.

CDR3 DNA: TGTGCCAGCAGCGGAACAGGAGCGAGGGAGACCCAGTACTTC. This sequence encodes CASSGTGARETQYF. The chain recombines TRBV9 with TRBJ2-5; D possibly corresponds to TRBD1 (5 bases). Looked up from germline, CDR1 is SGDLS and CDR2 is YYNGEE. This CDR3 has 14 residues. Trimming removed 3 bases at V and 5 bases at J, with 14 bases between.

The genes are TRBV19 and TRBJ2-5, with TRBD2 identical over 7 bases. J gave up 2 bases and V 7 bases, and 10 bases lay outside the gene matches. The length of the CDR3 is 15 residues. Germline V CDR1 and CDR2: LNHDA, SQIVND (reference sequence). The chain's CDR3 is CASTRGAGRQETQYF. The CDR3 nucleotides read TGTGCCAGTACCCGAGGGGCCGGGAGGCAAGAGACCCAGTACTTC.

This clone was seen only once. The CDR3 DNA reads TGCGCCAGCAGCTTCTCGGCGGGAGGGGCCAAAAACATTCAGTACTTC. The encoded protein is CASSFSAGGAKNIQYF. V is TRBV5-1 and J is TRBJ2-4; 9 bases agree with TRBD2. V lost 2 bases to trimming and J lost 1 base; unmatched junction nucleotides: 4. The CDR3 has 16 amino acids. Germline lookup yields CDR1 SGHRS and CDR2 YFSETQ. Variable domain in full (rest from reference TRBV5-1 and TRBJ2-4): KAGVTQTPRYLIKTRGQQVTLSCSPISGHRSVSWYQQTPGQGLQFLFEYFSETQRNKGNFPGRFSGRQFSNSRSEMNVSTLELGDSALYLCASSFSAGGAKNIQYFGAGTRLSVL.

The CDR3 reads CASSDRDSPYEQYF. CDR3 coding DNA: TGTGCCAGCAGCGACCGGGACAGCCCCTACGAGCAGTACTTC. The rearrangement joins TRBV9 to TRBJ2-7, with 7 positions matching TRBD1. Germline V gene sequence: CDR1 SGDLS, CDR2 YYNGEE. The CDR3 is 14 residues long. The J segment lost 2 bases and the V segment lost 3 bases, leaving 5 bases of the junction unmatched.

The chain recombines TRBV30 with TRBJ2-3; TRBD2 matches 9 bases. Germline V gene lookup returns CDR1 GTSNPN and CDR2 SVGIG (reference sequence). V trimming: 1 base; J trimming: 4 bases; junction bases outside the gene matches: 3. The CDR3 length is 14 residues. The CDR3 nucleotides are TGTGCCTGGAGTGAGCTAGCGGGATCAGATACGCAGTATTTT. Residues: CAWSELAGSDTQYF.

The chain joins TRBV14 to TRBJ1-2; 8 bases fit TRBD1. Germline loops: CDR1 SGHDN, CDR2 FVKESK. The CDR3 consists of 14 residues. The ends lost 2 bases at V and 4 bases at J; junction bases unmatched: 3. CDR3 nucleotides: TGTGCCAGCAGCCAAACCGGGACAGGCTATGGCTACACCTTC. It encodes CASSQTGTGYGYTF.

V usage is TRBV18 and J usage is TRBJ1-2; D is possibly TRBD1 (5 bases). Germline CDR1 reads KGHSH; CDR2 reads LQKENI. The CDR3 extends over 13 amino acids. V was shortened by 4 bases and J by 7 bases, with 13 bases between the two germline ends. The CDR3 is CASSRGPKGGYTF. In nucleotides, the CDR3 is TGTGCCAGCTCACGGGGCCCCAAGGGTGGCTACACCTTC.

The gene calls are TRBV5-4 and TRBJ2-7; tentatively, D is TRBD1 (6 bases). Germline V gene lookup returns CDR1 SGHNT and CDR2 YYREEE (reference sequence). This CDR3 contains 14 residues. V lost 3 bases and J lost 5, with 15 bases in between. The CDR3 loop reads CASSWEGGMHEQYF. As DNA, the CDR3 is TGTGCCAGCAGCTGGGAAGGGGGTATGCACGAGCAGTACTTC.

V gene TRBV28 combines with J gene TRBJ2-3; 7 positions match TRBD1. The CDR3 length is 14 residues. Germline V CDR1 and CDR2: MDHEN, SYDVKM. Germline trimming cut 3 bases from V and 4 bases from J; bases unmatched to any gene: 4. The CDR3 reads CASSFWQGADTQYF. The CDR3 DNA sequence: TGTGCCAGCAGTTTCTGGCAGGGGGCAGATACGCAGTATTTT. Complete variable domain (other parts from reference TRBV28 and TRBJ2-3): DVKVTQSSRYLVKRTGEKVFLECVQDMDHENMFWYRQDPGLGLRLIYFSYDVKMKEKGDIPEGYSVSREKKERFSLILESASTNQTSMYLCASSFWQGADTQYFGPGTRLTVL.

The DNA for the CDR3 is TGTGCCAGCAGCGGGGGGTTCGGGTCTCTCTCCTACGAGCAGTACTTC. Translating gives CASSGGFGSLSYEQYF. J is TRBJ2-7 and V is TRBV13; D is perhaps TRBD2 (6 bases). The CDR3 length is 16 residues. CDR1 is PRHDT and CDR2 is FYEKMQ in the germline V gene (reference sequence). Trimming left V 5 bases short and J 0 bases short, with 17 bases between.

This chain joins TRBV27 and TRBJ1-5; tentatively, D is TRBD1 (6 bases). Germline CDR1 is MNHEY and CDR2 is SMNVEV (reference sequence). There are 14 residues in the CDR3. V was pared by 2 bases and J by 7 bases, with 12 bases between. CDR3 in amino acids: CASSLSQGRQPQHF. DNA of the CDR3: TGTGCCAGCAGTTTAAGCCAGGGGAGACAGCCCCAGCATTTT.

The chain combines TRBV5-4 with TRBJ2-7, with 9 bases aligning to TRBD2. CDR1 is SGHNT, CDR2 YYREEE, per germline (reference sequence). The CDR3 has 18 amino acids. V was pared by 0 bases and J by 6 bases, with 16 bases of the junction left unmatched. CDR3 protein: CASSLVPPLVREGGEQYF. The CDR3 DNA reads TGTGCCAGCAGCTTGGTCCCCCCATTAGTGCGGGAGGGAGGCGAGCAGTACTTC.

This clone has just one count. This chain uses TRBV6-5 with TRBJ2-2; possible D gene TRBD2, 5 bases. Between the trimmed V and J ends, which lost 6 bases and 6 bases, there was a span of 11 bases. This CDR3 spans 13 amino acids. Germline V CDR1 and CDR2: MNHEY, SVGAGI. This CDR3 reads CASSHLGAGELFF. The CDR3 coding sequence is TGTGCCAGCAGCCACCTCGGGGCCGGGGAGCTGTTTTTT.

CDR3 sequence: CASSIARRVHGYTF. DNA of the CDR3: TGTGCCAGTAGTATTGCCAGGAGGGTCCATGGCTACACCTTC. V gene TRBV19 combines with J gene TRBJ1-2; no firm D call. The germline V and J ends were trimmed by 3 bases and 6 bases, with 14 bases remaining between them. The CDR3 is made up of 14 amino acids. Germline CDR1 reads LNHDA; CDR2 reads SQIVND (reference sequence).

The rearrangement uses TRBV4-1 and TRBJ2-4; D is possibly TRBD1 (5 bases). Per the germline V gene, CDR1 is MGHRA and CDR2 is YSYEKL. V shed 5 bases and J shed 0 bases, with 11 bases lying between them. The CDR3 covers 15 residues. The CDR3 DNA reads TGCGCCAGCAGCGGGGCCCCAAGAGCCAAAAACATTCAGTACTTC. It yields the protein CASSGAPRAKNIQYF.

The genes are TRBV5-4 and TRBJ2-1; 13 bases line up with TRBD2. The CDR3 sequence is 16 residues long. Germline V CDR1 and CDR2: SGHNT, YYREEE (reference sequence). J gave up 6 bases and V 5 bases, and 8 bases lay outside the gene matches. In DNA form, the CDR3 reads TGTGCCAGCAGTCAAATTCGGACTAGCGGGGGCAATGAGCAGTTCTTC. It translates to CASSQIRTSGGNEQFF.

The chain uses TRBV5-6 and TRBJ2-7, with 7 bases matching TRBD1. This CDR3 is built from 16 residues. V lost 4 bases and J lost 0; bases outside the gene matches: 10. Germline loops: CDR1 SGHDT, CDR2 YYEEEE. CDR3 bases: TGTGCCAGCAGCGATAGGGGTGGACAGGACTCCTACGAGCAGTACTTC. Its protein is CASSDRGGQDSYEQYF.

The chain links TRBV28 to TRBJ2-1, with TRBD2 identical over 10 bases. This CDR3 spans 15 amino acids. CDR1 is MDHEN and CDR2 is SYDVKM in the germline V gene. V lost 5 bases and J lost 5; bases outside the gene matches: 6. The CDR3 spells CASSRGLAKNNEQFF. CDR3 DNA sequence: TGTGCCAGCAGTAGGGGACTAGCGAAAAACAATGAGCAGTTCTTC.

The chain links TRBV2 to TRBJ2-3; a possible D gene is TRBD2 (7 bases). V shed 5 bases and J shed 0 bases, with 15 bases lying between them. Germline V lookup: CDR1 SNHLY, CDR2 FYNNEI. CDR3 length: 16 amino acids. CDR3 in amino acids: CASSYLGGGSTDTQYF. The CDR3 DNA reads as TGTGCCAGCAGTTATTTGGGCGGGGGCAGCACAGATACGCAGTATTTT.

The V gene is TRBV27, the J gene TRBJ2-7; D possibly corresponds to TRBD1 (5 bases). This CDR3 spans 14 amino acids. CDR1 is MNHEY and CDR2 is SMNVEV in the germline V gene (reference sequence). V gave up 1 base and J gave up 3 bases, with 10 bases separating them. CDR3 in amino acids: CASSLYPGFYEQYF. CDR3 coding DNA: TGTGCCAGCAGTTTATACCCAGGGTTCTACGAGCAGTACTTC.